This TCR beta chain was observed in a study of blood T cell repertoires in COVID-19. Study background: From the United States, Italy and Spain came samples of acute and convalescent COVID-19.

Germline V CDR1 and CDR2: SGHVS, FQNEAQ. V lost 5 bases to trimming and J lost 2 bases, with 15 bases between them. The CDR3 sequence is 15 residues long. The repertoire was sequenced with immunoSEQ multiplex PCR; TCRdb's copy has only in-frame clones and lacks some. In the table there are about 140,000 clones, around 84% of which are singletons. This clonotype originated in a human donor in a cohort sampled during active COVID-19. The chain combines TRBV7-8 with TRBJ1-1; no clear D. The sequencing sample was made of peripheral blood. CDR3 nucleotide sequence: TGTGCCAGCAGCCGGAGCGTGGCCTTAAACACTGAAGCTTTCTTT. Protein sequence: CASSRSVALNTEAFF.